This T cell receptor beta chain stems from a study of T cell changes during pregnancy in multiple sclerosis. Clones were sequenced by immunoSEQ multiplex PCR, and TCRdb holds only the in-frame ones, with some missing. The sample lists tens of thousands of clones, roughly 91% occurring once. CDR1 is MGHRA, CDR2 YSYEKL, per germline. CDR3 length equals 16 residues. V was clipped by 3 bases and J by 5 bases; unmatched bases: 8. The material was CD8+ T cells from peripheral blood mononuclear cells, obtained before pregnancy. The sequence was obtained from a female donor with multiple sclerosis, enrolled in a pregnancy study. The V and J genes are TRBV4-1 and TRBJ1-4; 8 positions match TRBD1. CDR3 in DNA: TGCGCCAGCAGCCATTACTTGACAGGGGTCAATGAAAAACTGTTTTTT. Protein sequence: CASSHYLTGVNEKLFF.